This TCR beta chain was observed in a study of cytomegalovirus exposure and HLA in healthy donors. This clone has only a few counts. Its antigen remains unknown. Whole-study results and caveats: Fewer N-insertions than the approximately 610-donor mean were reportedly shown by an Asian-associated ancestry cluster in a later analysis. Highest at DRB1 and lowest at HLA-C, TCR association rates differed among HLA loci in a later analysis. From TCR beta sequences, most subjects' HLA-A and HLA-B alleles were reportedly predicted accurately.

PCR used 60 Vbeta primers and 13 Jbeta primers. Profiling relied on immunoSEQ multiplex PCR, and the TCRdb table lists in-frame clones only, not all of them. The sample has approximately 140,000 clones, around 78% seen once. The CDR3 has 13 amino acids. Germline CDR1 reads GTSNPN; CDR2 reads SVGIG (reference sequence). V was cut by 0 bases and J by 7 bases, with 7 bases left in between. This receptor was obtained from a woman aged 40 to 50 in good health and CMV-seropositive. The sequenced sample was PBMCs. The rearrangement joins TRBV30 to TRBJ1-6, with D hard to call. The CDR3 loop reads CAWSVGRNSPLHF. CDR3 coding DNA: TGTGCCTGGAGTGTGGGCAGAAATTCACCCCTCCACTTT.